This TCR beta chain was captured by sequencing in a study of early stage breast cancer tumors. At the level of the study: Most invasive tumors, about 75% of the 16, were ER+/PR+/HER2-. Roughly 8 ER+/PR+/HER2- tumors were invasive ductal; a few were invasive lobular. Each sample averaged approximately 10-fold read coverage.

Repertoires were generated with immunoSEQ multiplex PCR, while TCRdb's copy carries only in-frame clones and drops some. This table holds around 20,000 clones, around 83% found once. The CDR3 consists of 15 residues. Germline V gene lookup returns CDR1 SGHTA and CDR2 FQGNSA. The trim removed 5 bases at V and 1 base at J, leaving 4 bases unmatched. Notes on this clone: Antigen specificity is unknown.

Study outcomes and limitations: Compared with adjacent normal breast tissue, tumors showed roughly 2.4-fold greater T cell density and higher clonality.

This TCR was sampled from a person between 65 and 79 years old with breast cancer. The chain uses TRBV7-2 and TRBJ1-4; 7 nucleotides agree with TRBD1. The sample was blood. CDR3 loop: CASSPRQGTNEKLFF. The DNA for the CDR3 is TGTGCCAGCAGCCCGAGACAGGGAACTAATGAAAAACTGTTTTTT.